A selection of T cell receptor beta chains follows, all from one sample in a study of blood T cell repertoires in COVID-19. Repertoires were generated with immunoSEQ multiplex PCR, while TCRdb's copy carries only in-frame clones and drops some. This table has roughly 240,000 clones, roughly 86% appearing once. Sequences were obtained from peripheral blood. These TCRs come from a young man with active or convalescent COVID-19. CDR3s include the opening cysteine and the closing phenylalanine or tryptophan. A D gene is named only where the DNA matches it firmly. Not all rows give a size; the values are once, few, many and, for expanded clones, a class.

D: TRBD2; size: .; V: TRBV7-6; J: TRBJ2-1; CDR3: CASSTRGSGSPYNEQFF; DNA: TGTGCCAGCAGCACTCGGGGTAGCGGGAGCCCCTACAATGAGCAGTTCTTC
D: TRBD2; size: few; V: TRBV5-4; J: TRBJ2-5; CDR3: CASSKLAGVQETQYF; DNA: TGTGCCAGCAGTAAACTAGCGGGGGTGCAAGAGACCCAGTACTTC
D: .; size: few; V: TRBV3-1/TRBV3-2; J: TRBJ1-2; CDR3: CASSRRLGTDYGYTF; DNA: TGTGCCAGCAGCCGCAGACTCGGGACTGACTATGGCTACACCTTC
D: .; size: .; V: TRBV9; J: TRBJ2-7; CDR3: CASSVDGRSYEQYF; DNA: TGTGCCAGCAGCGTAGATGGCCGCTCCTACGAGCAGTACTTC
D: .; size: .; V: TRBV19; J: TRBJ2-1; CDR3: CASSPTRDGYNEQFF; DNA: TGTGCCAGTAGTCCTACCCGGGATGGGTACAATGAGCAGTTCTTC
D: TRBD1; size: .; V: TRBV7-2; J: TRBJ1-5; CDR3: CASSPGTGFNQPQHF; DNA: TGTGCCAGCAGCCCGGGGACAGGGTTCAATCAGCCCCAGCATTTT
D: .; size: .; V: TRBV6-5; J: TRBJ2-7; CDR3: CASSYSITGFSYEQYF; DNA: TGTGCCAGCAGTTACTCGATAACCGGTTTCTCCTACGAGCAGTACTTC
D: TRBD1; size: .; V: TRBV4-2; J: TRBJ1-4; CDR3: CASSQSGTGNEKLFF; DNA: TGTGCCAGCAGCCAATCCGGGACAGGGAATGAAAAACTGTTTTTT
D: TRBD1; size: .; V: TRBV11-3; J: TRBJ2-7; CDR3: CASSDGQGSYEQYF; DNA: TGTGCCAGCAGCGACGGACAGGGGTCCTACGAGCAGTACTTC
D: .; size: .; V: TRBV2; J: TRBJ2-5; CDR3: CASSGPGETQYF; DNA: TGTGCCAGCAGTGGGCCCGGGGAGACCCAGTACTTC
D: .; size: .; V: TRBV6-4; J: TRBJ2-2; CDR3: CASSVRANTGELFF; DNA: TGTGCCAGCAGTGTCCGGGCGAACACCGGGGAGCTGTTTTTT